The TCR beta chain under discussion was sequenced for a study of blood T cell repertoires in COVID-19. The overall study: Some COVID-19 samples were acute and others convalescent; all came from the United States, Italy and Spain. T cells, B-cell-depleted T cells, or PBMCs provided the cDNA or gDNA that served as material.

Authors' analysis steps: Counts of nucleated cells, estimated from reference gene primer amplification, were obtained. Measured with immunoSEQ multiplex PCR; TCRdb has only the in-frame clones, and not every one. V, J and clone size are taken as reported in that table, and D and trimming were inferred from the DNA itself. The sample includes fewer than 300,000 clones, 91% seen only once; the top ten take around 2%. The CDR3 is 15 residues long. Looked up from germline, CDR1 is SGDLS and CDR2 is YYNGEE. V shed 4 bases, J shed 6 bases, and the junction held 3 bases outside the gene matches. V usage is TRBV9 and J usage is TRBJ2-1; TRBD2 matches at 14 bases. Sequences were obtained from peripheral blood. This receptor was taken from a woman in her thirties with COVID-19, enrolled during active disease. The CDR3 DNA reads TGTGCCAGCAGCCTAGGGACTAGCGGGAGCAATGAGCAGTTCTTC. Encoded protein: CASSLGTSGSNEQFF.